This entry lists 27 T cell receptor beta chains sequenced from one sample in a study of CD8 T cells in ankylosing spondylitis. The study's findings and limits: Within ankylosing spondylitis blood, a TCR beta motif made up of roughly eight highly homologous variants appeared to be characteristic.

No antigen has been identified for these receptors. Via MiXCR, TCRdb re-called the 5' RACE reads, giving one row per CDR3 protein. The sample lists hundreds of thousands of distinct CDR3 sequences, 12% seen once, with roughly 0.51% in the top ten. The specimen was blood, either unsorted or a sorted T cell fraction (not recorded which). These receptors all stem from a male donor with ankylosing spondylitis.

The CDR3 is CASSSRGWYQETQYF. The CDR3 DNA reads TGTGCCAGCAGTTCCCGGGGTTGGTACCAAGAGACCCAGTACTTC. The chain joins TRBV28 to TRBJ2-5; maybe TRBD2 (5 bases). Trimming stripped 4 bases from V and 0 bases from J, with 12 bases between. The CDR3 has 15 residues. Germline CDR1 is MDHEN and CDR2 is SYDVKM.

This clonotype has just a few counts. As DNA, the CDR3 is TGTGCCAGCAGTTACCCTGGACACCAGCTGAAAGATACGCAGTATTTT. This sequence encodes CASSYPGHQLKDTQYF. The rearrangement links TRBV6-5 to TRBJ2-3, with D possibly matching TRBD1 (5 bases). The CDR3 covers 16 residues. The V and J ends lost 2 bases and 5 bases respectively, with 17 bases between them. The germline V gene has CDR1 MNHEY and CDR2 SVGAGI.

This clonotype occurred a few times. The rearrangement joins TRBV4-1 to TRBJ2-2; 7 nucleotides agree with TRBD1. The CDR3 runs to 16 residues. The germline V gene has CDR1 MGHRA and CDR2 YSYEKL. V lost 6 bases to trimming and J lost 2 bases; unmatched junction nucleotides: 9. The CDR3 sequence: CASRREGARNTGELFF. In nucleotides, the CDR3 is TGCGCCAGCAGGCGAGAGGGGGCCCGAAACACCGGGGAGCTGTTTTTT.

This clonotype appeared many times. This chain uses TRBV15 with TRBJ2-3; no clear D gene. Trimming shortened V by 8 bases and J by 3 bases, and 9 bases separated the two germline ends. The CDR3 sequence is 12 residues long. Germline V gene data show CDR1 as LNHNV and CDR2 as YYDKDF (reference sequence). DNA for the CDR3: TGTGCCACCCTAGATAGGACAGATACGCAGTATTTT. It translates to CATLDRTDTQYF.

The rearrangement links TRBV21-1 to TRBJ2-5. TRBV21-1 is listed as a pseudogene. The length of the CDR3 is 14 residues. CDR3 DNA sequence: TGTGCCAGCAGCAAAGTGGAAAAGGAAGAGACCCAGTACTTC. Residues: CASSKVEKEETQYF.

V is TRBV5-1 and J is TRBJ2-1, with D perhaps matching TRBD2 (6 bases). This CDR3 is built from 18 residues. Trimming stripped 0 bases from V and 0 bases from J, with 16 bases between. CDR1 is SGHRS, CDR2 YFSETQ, per germline. The CDR3 DNA follows: TGCGCCAGCAGCTTGGTACCTCCTAGCGTTAGCTCCTACAATGAGCAGTTCTTC. The encoded protein is CASSLVPPSVSSYNEQFF.

The chain recombines TRBV27 with TRBJ2-7; tentatively, D is TRBD1 (6 bases). CDR1 is MNHEY and CDR2 is SMNVEV in the germline V gene (reference sequence). The CDR3 is made up of 15 amino acids. V lost 5 bases and J 1 base, leaving 15 bases between the germline ends. CDR3 nucleotides: TGTGCCAGCAGTAGGAACTCACAGGGTTCCTACGAGCAGTACTTC. It codes for CASSRNSQGSYEQYF.

V is TRBV6-1 and J is TRBJ1-1; 8 bases are a match to TRBD1. Germline lookup yields CDR1 MNHNS and CDR2 SASEGT. The CDR3 covers 13 residues. J gave up 1 base and V 7 bases, and 2 bases lay outside the gene matches. CDR3 coding DNA: TGTGCCAGCAAGGACAGGGCGAACACTGAAGCTTTCTTT. Protein: CASKDRANTEAFF.

In this sample, this clonotype turned up many times. The rearrangement joins TRBV20-1 to TRBJ2-1; no firm D call. This CDR3 has 11 amino acids. Germline loops: CDR1 DFQATT, CDR2 SNEGSKA (reference sequence). The V and J ends lost 3 bases and 3 bases respectively, with 3 bases between them. CDR3 bases: TGCAGTGCTAGCGACTACAATGAGCAGTTCTTC. This codes for CSASDYNEQFF.

The chain uses TRBV5-1 and TRBJ2-2; 14 positions agree with TRBD2. CDR1 is SGHRS and CDR2 is YFSETQ in the germline V gene. The CDR3 has 17 residues. Trimming cost V 3 bases and J 6 bases; bases outside gene matches: 7. The CDR3: CASSSLTSGRAPGELFF. For the CDR3, the DNA is TGCGCCAGCAGCTCCTTGACTAGCGGGAGGGCTCCCGGGGAGCTGTTTTTT.

This clonotype was seen ten or more times. The rearrangement links TRBV20-1 to TRBJ2-7; TRBD1 might be the D (6 bases). The CDR3 loop spans 13 amino acids. V was shortened by 6 bases and J by 2 bases, with 14 bases between the two germline ends. Germline CDR1 and CDR2: DFQATT and SNEGSKA (reference sequence). CDR3 bases: TGCAGTGCGACCGGGACAAATCCCTACGAGCAGTACTTC. Translation: CSATGTNPYEQYF.

This clonotype has at least ten counts. The chain couples TRBV5-1 to TRBJ2-1; D is unclear. The CDR3 totals 11 residues. Per germline, CDR1 SGHRS and CDR2 YFSETQ. V gave up 0 bases and J gave up 10 bases, with 5 bases separating them. The CDR3: CASSLVREQFF. The CDR3 bases are TGCGCCAGCAGCTTGGTAAGGGAGCAGTTCTTC.

The chain has TRBV9 and TRBJ2-1, with 8 bases aligning to TRBD2. V lost 4 bases and J lost 6; bases outside the gene matches: 9. This CDR3 contains 15 residues. The germline V gene has CDR1 SGDLS and CDR2 YYNGEE. The CDR3 coding sequence is TGTGCCAGCAGCTTTCTAGCGGGCGGGACCAATGAGCAGTTCTTC. Amino acids: CASSFLAGGTNEQFF.

The chain links TRBV28 to TRBJ2-5; 7 nucleotides align to TRBD1. V shed 6 bases, J shed 7 bases, and the junction held 17 bases outside the gene matches. The germline gives CDR1 MDHEN, CDR2 SYDVKM. CDR3 length: 16 amino acids. The CDR3 DNA reads TGTGCCAGCAGGTTAAACAGGGGCCCGCGCCCGGGGACCCAGTACTTC. Protein: CASRLNRGPRPGTQYF.

This clonotype was recorded at least ten times. J is TRBJ2-1 and V is TRBV29-1, with 9 bases identical to TRBD2. Trimming cost V 4 bases and J 5 bases; bases outside gene matches: 18. Germline CDR1 and CDR2: SQVTM and ANQGSEA. CDR3 size: 18 residues. CDR3 residues: CSVGRSGLGLAEHNEQFF. CDR3 bases: TGCAGCGTTGGACGGTCGGGATTGGGACTAGCAGAACACAATGAGCAGTTCTTC.

This clonotype showed up many times. V usage is TRBV29-1 and J usage is TRBJ2-3; D gene ambiguous. The ends were cut back, 8 bases at V and 2 bases at J, with 14 bases in the middle. The length of the CDR3 is 13 residues. From germline, CDR1 is SQVTM and CDR2 ANQGSEA. The CDR3 here is CSLSRPYTDTQYF. CDR3 bases: TGCAGCCTTTCCCGCCCCTACACAGATACGCAGTATTTT.

This clonotype showed up just a few times. The gene calls are TRBV7-2 and TRBJ2-2, with D unclear. CDR3 length equals 15 residues. Germline CDR1 reads SGHTA; CDR2 reads FQGNSA. V was pared by 5 bases and J by 5 bases, with 15 bases between. The CDR3 region has the DNA TGTGCCAGCAGCCTCCGACCCCCGGAGACCGGGGAGCTGTTTTTT. Residues: CASSLRPPETGELFF.

This clonotype turned up a few times. The J gene is TRBJ1-6, the V gene TRBV7-9; 10 positions agree with TRBD1. The CDR3 has 15 residues. With 3 bases clipped from V and 9 bases from J, the junction kept 5 bases outside the gene matches. Germline CDR1 SEHNR, CDR2 FQNEAQ (reference sequence). For the CDR3, the DNA is TGTGCCAGCAGCTTCGGGACAGGGGATTTTTCACCCCTCCACTTT. Protein product: CASSFGTGDFSPLHF.

The chain joins TRBV5-6 to TRBJ2-7; the match to TRBD2 covers 13 bases. Trimming cost V 4 bases and J 5 bases; bases outside gene matches: 6. The CDR3 is 15 residues long. The germline gives CDR1 SGHDT, CDR2 YYEEEE. CDR3 region: CASSRLAGGLHEQYF. CDR3 in DNA: TGTGCCAGCAGCAGACTAGCGGGAGGTCTCCACGAGCAGTACTTC.

V usage is TRBV7-2 and J usage is TRBJ2-5; no clear D gene. Germline V gives CDR1 SGHTA, CDR2 FQGNSA. V was clipped by 2 bases and J by 7 bases, with 11 bases between them. This CDR3 spans 13 amino acids. For the CDR3, the DNA is TGTGCCAGCAGCTTATCCCAGGAGCTGACCCAGTACTTC. Translating gives CASSLSQELTQYF.

This clonotype was found many times. The J gene is TRBJ2-2, the V gene TRBV29-1; 8 bases are shared with TRBD2. Unmatched junction bases numbered 0, after V lost 6 bases and J lost 0 bases. The germline CDR1 and CDR2 sequences are SQVTM and ANQGSEA. The CDR3 is made up of 13 amino acids. The CDR3 here is CSVGRANTGELFF. CDR3 in DNA: TGCAGCGTCGGGAGGGCGAACACCGGGGAGCTGTTTTTT.

The J gene is TRBJ2-3, the V gene TRBV7-9; no firm D call. Trimming took off 1 base at V and 0 bases at J, with 11 bases between the two ends. This CDR3 has 16 amino acids. Per the germline V gene, CDR1 is SEHNR and CDR2 is FQNEAQ (reference sequence). The CDR3 region is CASSLDGTSSTDTQYF. The CDR3 DNA is TGTGCCAGCAGCTTAGATGGTACCTCAAGCACAGATACGCAGTATTTT.

The rearrangement uses TRBV7-2 and TRBJ1-3; TRBD1 might be the D (6 bases). The CDR3 sequence is 14 residues long. Germline V gives CDR1 SGHTA, CDR2 FQGNSA. Between the trimmed V and J ends, which lost 4 bases and 2 bases, there was a span of 9 bases. CDR3 sequence: CASSYREPGNTIYF. The CDR3 DNA sequence: TGTGCCAGCAGCTACAGGGAGCCTGGAAACACCATATATTTT.

The genes are TRBV4-3 and TRBJ2-1; 8 bases agree with TRBD2. The CDR3 spans 16 residues. Trimming at V came to 0 bases and at J to 10 bases, leaving 11 bases not matched to a gene. Germline V lookup: CDR1 LGHNA, CDR2 YSLEER. CDR3 sequence: CASSQELADGGVEQFF. For the CDR3, the DNA is TGCGCCAGCAGCCAAGAACTAGCGGATGGGGGTGTAGAGCAGTTCTTC.

The chain has TRBV20-1 and TRBJ2-5; 8 bases agree with TRBD2. V was clipped by 5 bases and J by 5 bases; unmatched bases: 13. The length of the CDR3 is 15 residues. CDR1 is DFQATT and CDR2 is SNEGSKA in the germline V gene (reference sequence). CDR3 DNA: TGCAGTGCTCGAGGGTCTCCGGGAGGGGCGGAGACCCAGTACTTC. The encoded protein is CSARGSPGGAETQYF.

This clonotype was recorded a few times. CDR3 DNA sequence: TGTGCCAGCAGTTCGGAGGCAGGCCCCCAGCATTTT. The encoded protein is CASSSEAGPQHF. The J gene is TRBJ1-5, the V gene TRBV6-2 or TRBV6-3; D remains unclear. Germline V gene sequence: CDR1 MNHEY, CDR2 SVGEGT. V shed 4 bases and J shed 10 bases, with 11 bases lying between them. CDR3 size: 12 residues.

There are a few counts of this clonotype. The V gene is TRBV2, the J gene TRBJ1-1; D gene uncertain. The CDR3 has 12 amino acids. Germline V gene data show CDR1 as SNHLY and CDR2 as FYNNEI. V dropped 5 bases and J dropped 6 bases, with 10 bases sitting between them. DNA for the CDR3: TGTGCCAGCAGTTACAGCCTCGCTGAAGCTTTCTTT. This gives the protein CASSYSLAEAFF.